This entry lists 27 T cell receptor beta chains sequenced from one sample in a study of neurological immune-mediated disorders. Documented time point: technical triplicate 1. A single record per CDR3 protein comes from TCRdb applying MiXCR to the 5' RACE reads. The sample lists roughly 25,000 distinct CDR3 sequences, roughly 13% occurring once. The sequenced sample consisted of CD4+ T cells from blood. These receptors were taken from a female donor with HTLV-1-associated myelopathy (HAM/TSP).

This clonotype was seen at least ten times. The chain links TRBV11-2 to TRBJ1-5; D is possibly TRBD1 (6 bases). The CDR3 runs 14 residues. Per germline, CDR1 SGHAT and CDR2 FQNNGV. V dropped 5 bases and J dropped 6 bases, with 14 bases sitting between them. The DNA of the CDR3 is TGTGCCAGCAGCGCCGACAGGTCTGGTCAGCCCCAGCATTTT. Translating gives CASSADRSGQPQHF.

Of note for this clonotype: One base away lies a much larger clone, so this may be a sequencing read error. This chain connects TRBV6-5 to TRBJ1-5; 9 positions agree with TRBD1. V trimming: 5 bases; J trimming: 6 bases; junction bases outside the gene matches: 5. Germline V gives CDR1 MNHEY, CDR2 SVGAGI. The CDR3 is 14 amino acids. DNA of the CDR3: TGTGCCAGCAGTCGAGTACAGGGGGCTCAGCCCCAGCATTTT. It specifies CASSRVQGAQPQHF.

In this sample, this clonotype turned up many times. This chain uses TRBV5-5 with TRBJ2-1; the D is unclear. Germline V gene sequence: CDR1 SGHKS, CDR2 YYEKEE (reference sequence). The CDR3 is 11 residues long. The V end lost 0 bases, the J end lost 8 bases, and 3 bases lay between the germline ends. The CDR3 loop reads CASSLEDEQFF. CDR3 bases: TGTGCCAGCAGCTTGGAGGATGAGCAGTTCTTC.

At least ten counts were recorded for this clonotype. The rearrangement uses TRBV5-1 and TRBJ2-3; 7 nucleotides agree with TRBD2. J lost 2 bases, V lost 6 bases, and 9 bases had no gene match. In germline, CDR1 is SGHRS, CDR2 YFSETQ. The CDR3 loop spans 15 amino acids. Here the CDR3 reads CASKRASGNTDTQYF. The DNA for the CDR3 is TGCGCCAGCAAGCGGGCTAGCGGTAACACAGATACGCAGTATTTT.

This clonotype was found many times. The chain has TRBV5-1 and TRBJ1-1; 9 nucleotides agree with TRBD1. The CDR3 contains 15 residues. Germline V CDR1 and CDR2: SGHRS, YFSETQ. With 4 bases clipped from V and 1 base from J, the junction kept 5 bases outside the gene matches. CDR3 nucleotide sequence: TGCGCCAGCAGCGCCCGGGACAGGGAGAACACTGAAGCTTTCTTT. This codes for CASSARDRENTEAFF.

This clonotype came up many times. The chain uses TRBV20-1 and TRBJ2-1; TRBD1 or TRBD2 may be the D gene (5 bases each). Trimming left V 7 bases short and J 5 bases short, with 15 bases between. From germline, CDR1 is DFQATT and CDR2 SNEGSKA (reference sequence). The CDR3 runs 13 residues. The CDR3 here is CSVRDPQNNEQFF. The CDR3 DNA follows: TGCAGTGTTCGGGACCCGCAAAACAATGAGCAGTTCTTC.

This clonotype was observed many times. The chain links TRBV15 to TRBJ2-3; maybe TRBD2 (7 bases). The CDR3 has 16 amino acids. Germline CDR1 reads LNHNV; CDR2 reads YYDKDF (reference sequence). Trimming removed 0 bases from V and 6 bases from J, with 16 bases in between. The CDR3 DNA sequence: TGTGCCACCAGCAGAGAGGCGGGGGCGGGGTTGGATACGCAGTATTTT. It codes for CATSREAGAGLDTQYF.

This clonotype was picked up many times. V is TRBV11-1 and J is TRBJ2-7; 9 bases map to TRBD1. J was trimmed by 4 bases and V by 4 bases; bases with no gene match: 8. The CDR3 totals 15 residues. CDR1 and CDR2 (germline): SGHAT, FQDESV (reference sequence). CDR3 in amino acids: CASSSPRDRAYEQYF. The CDR3, as DNA: TGTGCCAGCAGCTCACCCCGGGACAGGGCATACGAGCAGTACTTC.

Many counts were recorded for this clonotype. This sequence joins TRBV6-1 and TRBJ1-1; D perhaps matches TRBD1 (6 bases). The germline V gene encodes CDR1 MNHNS and CDR2 SASEGT. The V end lost 2 bases, the J end lost 7 bases, and 14 bases lay between the germline ends. This CDR3 region has 14 residues. CDR3 bases: TGTGCCAGCAGTGAACTCCGGGGGGCGGATGAAGCTTTCTTT. Its translation: CASSELRGADEAFF.

This clonotype was counted many times. J is TRBJ2-5 and V is TRBV5-6, with 11 bases aligning to TRBD2. After removal of 2 bases from V and 6 bases from J, the junction contained 6 bases not matched to a gene. CDR3 length: 15 residues. CDR1 is SGHDT, CDR2 YYEEEE, per germline. CDR3 region: CASSLRTSGRKTQYF. The DNA of the CDR3 is TGTGCCAGCAGCTTAAGGACTAGCGGGCGAAAGACCCAGTACTTC. Drawing the rest from reference TRBV5-6 and TRBJ2-5, the complete variable domain is DAGVTQSPTHLIKTRGQQVTLRCSPKSGHDTVSWYQQALGQGPQFIFQYYEEEERQRGNFPDRFSGHQFPNYSSELNVNALLLGDSALYLCASSLRTSGRKTQYFGPGTRLLVL.

This clonotype was seen repeatedly, ten times or more. V gene TRBV20-1 combines with J gene TRBJ2-1; 12 nucleotides align to TRBD2. The V segment lost 2 bases and the J segment 4 bases; nucleotides outside the gene matches: 9. This CDR3 contains 17 residues. From germline, CDR1 is DFQATT and CDR2 SNEGSKA (reference sequence). CDR3 amino acids: CSARSASGGAGYNEQFF. CDR3 DNA: TGCAGTGCTAGAAGCGCTAGCGGGGGGGCGGGGTACAATGAGCAGTTCTTC.

This clonotype appeared many times. V and J are TRBV7-2 and TRBJ2-5, with unresolved D. The V end lost 1 base, the J end lost 5 bases, and 11 bases lay between the germline ends. Germline CDR1 SGHTA, CDR2 FQGNSA. This CDR3 region has 14 residues. CDR3 loop: CASSLVRLGETQYF. The DNA of the CDR3 is TGTGCCAGCAGCTTAGTCCGACTCGGGGAGACCCAGTACTTC.

V is TRBV20-1 and J is TRBJ2-4; D unclear. The germline gives CDR1 DFQATT, CDR2 SNEGSKA (reference sequence). This CDR3 is 15 amino acids long. The germline V and J ends were trimmed by 0 bases and 0 bases, with 9 bases remaining between them. This chain's CDR3 is CSARDRRLAKNIQYF. The CDR3 nucleotides are TGCAGTGCTAGAGATCGACGGTTAGCCAAAAACATTCAGTACTTC.

This clonotype was seen at least ten times. The chain employs TRBV11-2 and TRBJ1-5, with a possible D match to TRBD1 (5 bases). This CDR3 comprises 15 residues. Trimming shortened V by 1 base and J by 6 bases, and 13 bases separated the two germline ends. CDR1 and CDR2 from the germline V gene are SGHAT and FQNNGV. The CDR3 sequence is CASSLGPGWGQPQHF. CDR3 nucleotide sequence: TGTGCCAGCAGCTTAGGCCCAGGGTGGGGTCAGCCCCAGCATTTT.

This clonotype appeared many times. The chain carries TRBV5-4 and TRBJ1-2; TRBD1 might be the D (5 bases). V lost 4 bases, J lost 1 base, and 14 bases lay in between. The CDR3 extends over 15 amino acids. The germline V gene has CDR1 SGHNT and CDR2 YYREEE (reference sequence). CDR3 amino acids: CASSPPDTGNYGYTF. CDR3 nucleotides: TGTGCCAGCAGCCCGCCGGACACCGGTAACTATGGCTACACCTTC.

By share, this clonotype counts as medium-sized. This sequence joins TRBV5-6 and TRBJ1-2; D unresolved. Trimming removed 0 bases at V and 0 bases at J, with 6 bases between. Germline CDR1 reads SGHDT; CDR2 reads YYEEEE. The CDR3 spans 14 residues. CDR3 DNA: TGTGCCAGCAGCTTGGATGTCACTAACTATGGCTACACCTTC. The encoded protein is CASSLDVTNYGYTF.

This clonotype was picked up many times. The V gene is TRBV20-1, the J gene TRBJ2-7; D call uncertain. The CDR3 covers 12 residues. Germline CDR1 is DFQATT and CDR2 is SNEGSKA (reference sequence). Deletions cut 3 bases from V and 3 bases from J, with 9 bases between. The CDR3 here is CSASWPNYEQYF. The CDR3 DNA follows: TGCAGTGCTAGTTGGCCCAACTACGAGCAGTACTTC.

This clonotype was seen ten or more times. The CDR3: CASGFNRGALLYSNQPQHF. CDR3 DNA: TGTGCTAGTGGTTTTAACAGGGGCGCCTTATTATATAGCAATCAGCCCCAGCATTTT. This chain connects TRBV12-5 to TRBJ1-5, with 7 bases identical to TRBD1. V gave up 3 bases and J gave up 0 bases; unmatched junction bases: 14. The CDR3 consists of 19 residues. The V gene's germline CDR1 is LGHNT and CDR2 FRNRAP.

This clonotype has at least ten counts. The V gene is TRBV6-5, the J gene TRBJ2-2; TRBD1 is a possible D gene (6 bases). Deletions cut 6 bases from V and 0 bases from J, with 14 bases between. The CDR3 loop spans 16 amino acids. Germline lookup yields CDR1 MNHEY and CDR2 SVGAGI. CDR3 sequence: CASRADRLANTGELFF. The CDR3 DNA sequence: TGTGCCAGCAGGGCGGACAGACTCGCGAACACCGGGGAGCTGTTTTTT.

This clonotype came up many times. The CDR3 DNA reads TGTGCCAGCAGCGAACAATCGGGCGGGATGTTCCACGAGCAGTACTTC. It is translated as CASSEQSGGMFHEQYF. The rearrangement links TRBV11-2 to TRBJ2-7; D may be TRBD2 (6 bases). This CDR3 has 16 amino acids. Germline values: CDR1 SGHAT, CDR2 FQNNGV. The V and J ends lost 5 bases and 5 bases respectively, with 22 bases between them.

This clonotype was recorded at least ten times. The rearrangement uses TRBV4-3 and TRBJ1-1; TRBD1 might be the D (5 bases). Between the trimmed V and J ends, which lost 8 bases and 3 bases, there was a span of 13 bases. The CDR3 is 13 amino acids. Germline V gene sequence: CDR1 LGHNA, CDR2 YSLEER. This chain's CDR3 is CASRRGVDTEAFF. DNA of the CDR3: TGCGCCAGCCGCCGGGGGGTTGACACTGAAGCTTTCTTT.

This clonotype was detected many times. The V call is TRBV20-1, the J call TRBJ2-1; 7 bases are shared with TRBD1. This CDR3 region has 16 residues. V shed 6 bases, J shed 2 bases, and the junction held 13 bases outside the gene matches. The germline CDR1 and CDR2 sequences are DFQATT and SNEGSKA (reference sequence). The CDR3 spells CSAPRIGTVTYNEQFF. CDR3 DNA sequence: TGCAGTGCACCGAGAATAGGGACAGTGACCTACAATGAGCAGTTCTTC.

In its sample, this clonotype was seen many times. The chain links TRBV29-1 to TRBJ2-3; the D gene is possibly TRBD2 (6 bases). The CDR3 sequence is 15 residues long. Per germline, CDR1 SQVTM and CDR2 ANQGSEA. Trimming left V 6 bases short and J 1 base short, with 17 bases between. This CDR3 is CSVGGIADRTDTQYF. CDR3 nucleotide sequence: TGCAGCGTGGGGGGTATAGCGGATCGCACAGATACGCAGTATTTT.

The rearrangement uses TRBV5-1 and TRBJ2-1; TRBD1 agrees at 7 bases. The CDR3 is made up of 15 amino acids. J was trimmed by 3 bases and V by 4 bases; bases with no gene match: 7. CDR1 is SGHRS and CDR2 is YFSETQ in the germline V gene. The CDR3 is CASSLDREGYNEQFF. CDR3 bases: TGCGCCAGCAGCCTAGACAGGGAAGGCTACAATGAGCAGTTCTTC.

This clonotype was seen at least ten times. This rearrangement joins TRBV29-1 to TRBJ2-1; 8 bases fit TRBD1. CDR3 length: 12 amino acids. Germline-derived CDR1 and CDR2 are SQVTM and ANQGSEA. Trimming removed 8 bases from V and 5 bases from J; junction bases left unmatched: 5. In nucleotides, the CDR3 is TGCAGCACCGGACAGGGAAACAATGAGCAGTTCTTC. Residues: CSTGQGNNEQFF.

The chain uses TRBV29-1 and TRBJ2-5; D may be TRBD1 or TRBD2 (5 bases each). Deletions cut 8 bases from V and 1 base from J, with 11 bases between. This CDR3 region has 12 residues. The germline V gene encodes CDR1 SQVTM and CDR2 ANQGSEA. CDR3 sequence (DNA): TGCAGCTTACCGGGACCCCAAGAGACCCAGTACTTC. Amino acid sequence: CSLPGPQETQYF.

This clonotype was picked up many times. The chain joins TRBV20-1 to TRBJ1-1; D not certain. Germline V gene sequence: CDR1 DFQATT, CDR2 SNEGSKA (reference sequence). This CDR3 has 13 residues. The V end lost 0 bases, the J end lost 4 bases, and 9 bases lay between the germline ends. DNA of the CDR3: TGCAGTGCTAGAGATCGTAAAAGCACTGAAGCTTTCTTT. It yields the protein CSARDRKSTEAFF.